This TCR beta chain was observed in a study of T cells in Graves' hyperthyroidism and ophthalmopathy (dated by TCRdb to about 2019). Regarding the study in general: Peripheral blood was sampled at the time of initial diagnosis, prior to any treatment. The 95 to 100 discovery patients were randomly split 7:3 into training and test sets. Thyroid tissue and blood T-cell repertoires from about six Graves' hyperthyroidism patients were also compared in the study. Once sampling was done, hyperthyroidism patients were given methimazole at a starting dose of 30 mg daily, whereas ophthalmopathy patients were given high-dose intravenous methylprednisolone. TCR V-J signatures able to tell the groups apart were searched for in a discovery cohort of 95 or so patients, of whom about 40 had Graves' ophthalmopathy and roughly 59 had stable Graves' hyperthyroidism. Prospective prediction of ophthalmopathy was tested in an independent validation cohort consisting of about 19 hyperthyroidism patients and approximately 16 patients who later progressed to ophthalmopathy. According to the paper, TCR Vbeta CDR3 sequencing was carried out on about 140 peripheral blood samples, which came from under 50 ophthalmopathy, under 80 hyperthyroidism and approximately 17 progressor patients. Findings and caveats that apply to the study as a whole: A model built on a 13 V-J signature distinguished ophthalmopathy from stable hyperthyroidism, reaching roughly 88% sensitivity and around 82% specificity in cross-validation and 80%/75% in testing. Sample size was not statistically predetermined, and investigators were not blinded to group allocation. In validation, the model predicted progression to ophthalmopathy a median of about 6.8 months before onset, with around 70% sensitivity and roughly 77% specificity. Most expanded thyroid clonotypes (frequency above 0.001) were also detected in blood, suggesting blood repertoires may reflect thyroid immune responses.

TCR beta CDR3 regions were amplified from RNA transcripts. For the first round of RT-PCR on the TCR CDR3, the HTBI primer set was used together with the Qiagen OneStep RT-PCR kit. Libraries were constructed in a second round of multiplex PCR, after which size selection and purification were carried out. The libraries were sequenced on an Illumina HiSeq2000 using paired-end 100 bp reads. The published analysis was carried out like this. Raw data were processed with SOAPnuke, discarding reads with adapters, uncalled bases, mean Phred below 15, or no exact constant-primer or identifier match. COPE v1.2.5 was used to merge high-quality paired reads, and clonotypes were defined as unique nucleotide sequences. Clonotypes were aligned to IMGT TRBV, TRBD and TRBJ reference segments using MiTCR v1.1. Analysis was restricted to V-J combinations with a frequency above 0.0001, which covered 99.2% of repertoires. A TCS score was defined as the ratio of F50 (clonal expansion) to E x V (chaos), with BLOSUM62-based TCRdist applied between CDR3 peptides within each V-J. Welch's t-statistics and random forest reduced around 520 V-J features to 10 to 15, which were used in a naive Bayes classifier (R e1071). TCRdb applied fastp at Q25 and MiXCR to the public reads, then kept only in-frame beta chains. All rows with the same CDR3 protein become a single entry with the most common DNA and genes. The V and J calls shown here were made by TCRdb, not taken from the authors' results. This sample is represented by hundreds of thousands of distinct CDR3 sequences; 15% to 20% of them were singletons. 3.7% of the sample is in the top ten clones.

Stable Graves' hyperthyroidism was defined as the absence of progression to ophthalmopathy over 18 months of follow-up. Hyperthyroidism patients were aged 18 to 65 years and newly diagnosed, with disease duration of less than 2 months. Any patient with an uncontrolled infection, another autoimmune disease, pregnancy or lactation was excluded. Diagnoses were based on clinical symptoms, serum thyroxine and TRAb, thyroid ultrasound and orbital computed tomography. PBMCs were separated from approximately 10 ml of fresh peripheral blood using Ficoll-Paque density gradient centrifugation. Total RNA was extracted with Trizol reagent, and quality was checked on an Agilent 2100 Bioanalyzer. Ten or more counts support this clonotype. Its target antigen remains unknown. No quality values exist for individual bases; no much larger clone is one base distant. The CDR3 sequence holds 16 residues, the cysteine and phenylalanine included. Only the CDR3 DNA is retained, 48 bases long and in frame from the first base. The V end loses 5 bases and the J end loses 5 bases, and a stretch of 19 bases separates them. Reading the germline V gene gives CDR1 MDHEN and CDR2 SYDVKM.

This TCR was sampled from a woman younger than 35 with Graves' hyperthyroidism. Material: blood. The chain links TRBV28 with TRBJ1-5, with a tentative D gene TRBD1 over 5 matching bases. CDR3 loop: CASSPPPGPRYQPQHF. The DNA sequence is given as TGTGCCAGCAGTCCCCCACCAGGGCCGCGGTATCAGCCCCAGCATTTT. Joined to the reference TRBV28 and TRBJ1-5 proteins, this CDR3 gives the full variable domain: DVKVTQSSRYLVKRTGEKVFLECVQDMDHENMFWYRQDPGLGLRLIYFSYDVKMKEKGDIPEGYSVSREKKERFSLILESASTNQTSMYLCASSPPPGPRYQPQHFGDGTRLSIL.